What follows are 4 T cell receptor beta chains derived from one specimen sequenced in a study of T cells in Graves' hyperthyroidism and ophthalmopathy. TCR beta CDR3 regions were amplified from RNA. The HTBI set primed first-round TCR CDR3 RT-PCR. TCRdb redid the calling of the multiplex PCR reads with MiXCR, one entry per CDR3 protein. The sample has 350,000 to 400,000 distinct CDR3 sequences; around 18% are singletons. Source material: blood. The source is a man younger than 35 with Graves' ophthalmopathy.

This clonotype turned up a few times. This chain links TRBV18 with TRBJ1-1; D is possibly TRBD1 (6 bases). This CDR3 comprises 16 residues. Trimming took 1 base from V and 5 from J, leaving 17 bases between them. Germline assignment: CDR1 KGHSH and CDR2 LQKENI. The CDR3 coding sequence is TGTGCCAGCTCACCACGAGACAGGCCAGGGCGGACTGAAGCTTTCTTT. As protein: CASSPRDRPGRTEAFF.

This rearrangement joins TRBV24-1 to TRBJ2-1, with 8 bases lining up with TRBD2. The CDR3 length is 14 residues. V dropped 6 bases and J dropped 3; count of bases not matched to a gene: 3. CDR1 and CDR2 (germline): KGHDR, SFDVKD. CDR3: CATSFRGGYNEQFF. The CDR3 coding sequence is TGTGCCACCAGTTTCCGGGGGGGCTACAATGAGCAGTTCTTC.

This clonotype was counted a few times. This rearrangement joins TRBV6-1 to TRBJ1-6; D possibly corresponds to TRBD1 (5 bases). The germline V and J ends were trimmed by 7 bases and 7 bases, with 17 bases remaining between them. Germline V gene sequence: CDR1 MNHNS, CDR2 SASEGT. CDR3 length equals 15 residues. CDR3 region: CASTYTGTGNSPLHF. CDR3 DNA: TGTGCCAGCACGTACACCGGGACGGGAAATTCACCCCTCCACTTT.

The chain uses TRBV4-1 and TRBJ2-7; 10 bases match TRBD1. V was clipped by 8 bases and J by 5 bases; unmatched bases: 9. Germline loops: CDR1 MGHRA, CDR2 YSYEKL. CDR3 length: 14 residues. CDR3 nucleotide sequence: TGCGCCAGCCAGAGCGGGACAGGGGTTCACGAGCAGTACTTC. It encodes CASQSGTGVHEQYF.